The entry below describes one TCR beta chain. The antigen is unknown. The data derive from a study of cytomegalovirus exposure and HLA in healthy donors. Study-wide points: Most TCR sequences proved rare, with some public TCRs found in many donors. More clonal expansion characterized HLA-associated TCR beta chains than equally common others in a later analysis.

Nominal health characterized the donors when sampled, though unrecorded immune exposures were likely. PCR primers comprised 60 Vbeta and 13 Jbeta primers. TCRdb's copy holds only in-frame clones and misses some; the assay was immunoSEQ multiplex PCR. Of under 150,000 clones in the sample, 65% to 80% were seen once. The sequence was obtained from a woman aged 40 to 50 in good health and CMV-seronegative. Sequenced: PBMCs.

The CDR3 is CASSLATVDNEQFF. The DNA for the CDR3 is TGCGCCAGCAGCTTGGCTACAGTCGACAATGAGCAGTTCTTC. The genes are TRBV5-1 and TRBJ2-1; D is ambiguous. Per the germline V gene, CDR1 is SGHRS and CDR2 is YFSETQ. The CDR3 totals 14 residues. V was shortened by 0 bases and J by 5 bases, with 9 bases between the two germline ends.